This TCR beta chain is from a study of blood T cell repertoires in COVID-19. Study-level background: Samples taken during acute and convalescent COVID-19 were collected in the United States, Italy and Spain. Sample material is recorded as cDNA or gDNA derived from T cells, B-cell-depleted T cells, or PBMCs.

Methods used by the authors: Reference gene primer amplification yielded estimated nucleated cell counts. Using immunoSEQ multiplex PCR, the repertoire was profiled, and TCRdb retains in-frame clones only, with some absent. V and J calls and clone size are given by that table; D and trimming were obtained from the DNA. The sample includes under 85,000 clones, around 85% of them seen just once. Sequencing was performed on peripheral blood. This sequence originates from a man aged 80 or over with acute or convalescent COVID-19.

DNA for the CDR3: TGTGCCAGCAGTCCCAGCGGGGCCTACGAGCAGTACTTC. Translated, it gives CASSPSGAYEQYF. V usage is TRBV12-3 or TRBV12-4 and J usage is TRBJ2-7; 7 bases match TRBD2. The V gene end was trimmed by 5 bases and the J gene end by 2 bases; junction bases not matched to a gene: 3. The CDR3 extends over 13 amino acids.